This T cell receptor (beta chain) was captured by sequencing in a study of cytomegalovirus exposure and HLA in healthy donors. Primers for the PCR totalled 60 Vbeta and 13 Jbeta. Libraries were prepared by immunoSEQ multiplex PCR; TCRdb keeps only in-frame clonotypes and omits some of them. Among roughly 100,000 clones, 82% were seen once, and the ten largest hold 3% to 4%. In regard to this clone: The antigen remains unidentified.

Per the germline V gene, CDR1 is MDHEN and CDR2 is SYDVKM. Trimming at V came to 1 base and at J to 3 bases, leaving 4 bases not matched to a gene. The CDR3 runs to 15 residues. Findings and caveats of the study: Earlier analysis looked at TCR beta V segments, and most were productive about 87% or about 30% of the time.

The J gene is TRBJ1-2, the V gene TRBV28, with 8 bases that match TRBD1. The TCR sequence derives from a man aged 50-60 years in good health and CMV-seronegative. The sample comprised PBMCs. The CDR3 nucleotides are TGTGCCAGCAGTTTATCAGGACAGGGCTACTATGGCTACACCTTC. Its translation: CASSLSGQGYYGYTF.